The clone carrying this T cell receptor (beta chain) was picked up many times. TCRdb ran MiXCR on the reads and lists one entry per CDR3 protein. The sample lists just over 300,000 distinct CDR3 sequences, 15% to 20% occurring once. The sample comes from a study of T cell repertoires in cytomegalovirus infection. Germline CDR1 is SGHTA and CDR2 is FQGNSA. The V end was cut by 1 base, the J end by 5 bases, with 8 bases between. CDR3 length: 13 residues. The origin of this receptor is a human donor in good health (CMV status not recorded). Some clones in this sample may be carry-over from other donors' samples. The chain has TRBV7-2 and TRBJ2-5; D unclear. The sequenced sample consisted of PBMCs. CDR3 region: CASSLVPSETQYF. CDR3 bases: TGTGCCAGCAGCTTAGTGCCTAGTGAGACCCAGTACTTC.